These T cell receptor beta chains were read from a single sample in a study of cytomegalovirus exposure and HLA in healthy donors. The data were produced by immunoSEQ multiplex PCR, yet TCRdb's version contains in-frame clones alone and is incomplete. Among 190,000 or so clones listed, approximately 83% were seen once. The specimen was PBMCs. The receptors come from a boy aged 2-15 years in good health and CMV-seronegative. The CDR3 runs from the conserved cysteine through the conserved F or W. D genes are given only for firm matches. Some rows have no size entry. The others give once, few or many, or a class for an expanded clone.

TRBJ1-1 . . TRBV15 CATSRGTVMNTEAFF TGTGCCACCAGCAGAGGGACAGTTATGAACACTGAAGCTTTCTTT
TRBJ2-6 . . TRBV10-3 CAISESSSATGANVLTF TGTGCCATCAGTGAGTCTTCGTCCGCTACTGGGGCCAACGTCCTGACTTTC
TRBJ1-3 once TRBD1 TRBV6-5 CASSLHRGNSGNTIYF TGTGCCAGCAGTTTGCACAGGGGTAATTCTGGAAACACCATATATTTT
TRBJ1-1 . . TRBV5-1 CASSLVGGRFSGTEAFF TGCGCCAGCAGCTTGGTCGGGGGGAGGTTCTCGGGGACTGAAGCTTTCTTT
TRBJ2-1 once TRBD1 TRBV5-6 CASSQRTGSWGQFF TGTGCCAGCAGCCAAAGGACAGGGTCCTGGGGGCAGTTCTTC
TRBJ2-3 . . TRBV4-1 CASSQGVAEPDTQYF TGCGCCAGCAGCCAAGGCGTTGCCGAGCCAGATACGCAGTATTTT
TRBJ2-5 . . TRBV29-1 CSVEVQAQETQYF TGCAGCGTTGAGGTACAGGCACAAGAGACCCAGTACTTC
TRBJ1-2 . . TRBV4-3 CASSQEEAGRGYTF TGCGCCAGCAGCCAAGAAGAAGCTGGGAGGGGCTACACCTTC
TRBJ2-1 . TRBD1 TRBV7-2 CASSSGQGGYNEQFF TGTGCCAGCAGCTCGGGACAGGGGGGTTACAATGAGCAGTTCTTC
TRBJ1-5 . . TRBV6-1 CASSEGRISNQPQHF TGTGCCAGCAGCGAAGGTCGTATTAGCAATCAGCCCCAGCATTTT
TRBJ2-5 . . TRBV7-2 CASSFLAETQYF TGTGCCAGCAGTTTTCTAGCGGAGACCCAGTACTTC
TRBJ2-2 . TRBD2 TRBV7-8 CASSLGGGTINTGELFF TGTGCCAGCAGCTTAGGGGGGGGTACTATCAACACCGGGGAGCTGTTTTTT
TRBJ1-5 . . TRBV27 CASSLIGGQPQHF TGTGCCAGCAGTCTCATCGGCGGTCAGCCCCAGCATTTT
TRBJ2-3 . . TRBV6-1 CASSGSGVSTDTQYF TGTGCCAGCAGTGGGTCAGGGGTAAGCACAGATACGCAGTATTTT
TRBJ2-5 . TRBD2 TRBV6-6 CASSYGAGGLETQYF TGTGCCAGCAGTTATGGAGCGGGGGGGCTAGAGACCCAGTACTTC
TRBJ1-1 few . TRBV25-1 CASSAQVNTEAFF TGTGCCAGCAGTGCCCAGGTGAACACTGAAGCTTTCTTT
TRBJ1-1 . . TRBV6-6 CASDSWGRHTEAFF TGTGCCAGCGACTCTTGGGGGCGCCACACTGAAGCTTTCTTT
TRBJ2-5 . TRBD2 TRBV4-1 CASSQPRLAGLKETQYF TGCGCCAGCAGCCAACCCCGACTAGCGGGGTTAAAGGAGACCCAGTACTTC
TRBJ2-6 . TRBD1 TRBV5-8 CARRTGRANVLTF TGTGCCAGAAGGACAGGGCGTGCCAACGTCCTGACTTTC
TRBJ1-4 . . TRBV19 CASSVGGGAEKLFF TGTGCCAGTAGTGTAGGAGGAGGGGCTGAAAAACTGTTTTTT